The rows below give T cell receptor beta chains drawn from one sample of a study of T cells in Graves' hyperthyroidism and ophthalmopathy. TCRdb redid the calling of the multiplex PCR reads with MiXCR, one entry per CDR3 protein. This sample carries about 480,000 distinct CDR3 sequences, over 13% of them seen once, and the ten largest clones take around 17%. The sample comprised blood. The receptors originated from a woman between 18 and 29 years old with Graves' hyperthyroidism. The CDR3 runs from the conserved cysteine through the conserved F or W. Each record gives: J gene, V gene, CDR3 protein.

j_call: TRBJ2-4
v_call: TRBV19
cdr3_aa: CASSTQGAVAAKNIQYF

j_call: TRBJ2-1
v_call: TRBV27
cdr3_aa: CASSSRTSAYNEQFF

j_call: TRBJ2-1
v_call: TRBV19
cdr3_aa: CASSESAGGPGEQFF

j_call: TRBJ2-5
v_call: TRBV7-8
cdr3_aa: CASSPGWGRQETQYF

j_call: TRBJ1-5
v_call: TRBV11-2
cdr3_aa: CASSSRDHSSGQPQHF

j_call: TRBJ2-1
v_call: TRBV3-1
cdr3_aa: CASSQGRAGVEQFF

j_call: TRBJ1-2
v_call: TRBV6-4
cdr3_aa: CASSAVYGYTF

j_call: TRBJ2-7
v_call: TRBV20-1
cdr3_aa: CSAPVQGVLDEQYF

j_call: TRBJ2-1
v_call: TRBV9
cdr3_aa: CASSVEVGGNEQFF

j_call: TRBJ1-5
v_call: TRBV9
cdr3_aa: CASSEQGSNQPQHF

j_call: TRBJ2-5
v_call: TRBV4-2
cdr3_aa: CASSQGYQAGEETQYF

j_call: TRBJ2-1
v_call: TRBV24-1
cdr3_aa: CATSDGDPGMTYNEQFF

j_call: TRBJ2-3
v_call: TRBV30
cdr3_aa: CAWSRGTGGSDTQYF

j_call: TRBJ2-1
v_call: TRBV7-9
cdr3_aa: CASSLESRYNEQFF